The 13 T cell receptor beta chains presented below share a single source sample, sequenced in a study of early T cells in non-severe SARS-CoV-2 infection. Using its own MiXCR run on the 5' RACE reads, TCRdb lists one record per CDR3 protein. The table shows around 44,000 distinct CDR3 sequences, with about 9.2% occurring only once. The specimen was whole blood. The receptors stem from an adult who was a healthcare worker with PCR-confirmed SARS-CoV-2 infection or an uninfected control (not recorded which).

V usage is TRBV10-3 and J usage is TRBJ1-2; the match to TRBD1 covers 7 bases. The CDR3 loop spans 15 amino acids. V trimming: 0 bases; J trimming: 6 bases; junction bases outside the gene matches: 7. The germline CDR1 and CDR2 sequences are ENHRY and SYGVKD. The CDR3 bases are TGTGCCATCAGTGAGTCTCGCGCCACAGGGGATGGCTACACCTTC. Translated, it gives CAISESRATGDGYTF.

CDR3 bases: TGTGCCAGCAGTAATAGACAGGTGGAGCTGTTTTTT. As protein: CASSNRQVELFF. The chain carries TRBV6-5 and TRBJ2-2; a possible D gene is TRBD1 (6 bases). This CDR3 contains 12 residues. CDR1 is MNHEY and CDR2 is SVGAGI in the germline V gene. Trimming took off 5 bases at V and 10 bases at J, with 11 bases between the two ends.

V usage is TRBV7-6 and J usage is TRBJ1-3, with a tentative D call TRBD1 (5 bases). Germline CDR1 reads SGHVS; CDR2 reads FNYEAQ. CDR3 size: 14 residues. V was cut by 4 bases and J by 1 base, with 8 bases left in between. CDR3 DNA: TGTGCCAGCAGCTCTCAGGGATCTGGAAACACCATATATTTT. It translates to CASSSQGSGNTIYF.

In its sample, this clonotype was seen a few times. The chain links TRBV29-1 to TRBJ1-3, with D hard to call. The CDR3 is 14 amino acids. Germline-derived CDR1 and CDR2 are SQVTM and ANQGSEA. V was clipped by 7 bases and J by 2 bases, with 15 bases between them. In nucleotides, the CDR3 is TGCAGCGCCACCCCCACCGGGGCTGGAAACACCATATATTTT. Translating it yields CSATPTGAGNTIYF.

The sample holds many counts of this clonotype. CDR3 nucleotides: TGTGCCAGCAGTGAAGGAGGGTCCTACGAGCAGTACTTC. Protein sequence: CASSEGGSYEQYF. The genes are TRBV2 and TRBJ2-7; D may be TRBD2 (5 bases). There are 13 residues in the CDR3. The germline CDR1 and CDR2 sequences are SNHLY and FYNNEI. V lost 1 base to trimming and J lost 1 base, with 5 bases between them. Full variable domain (remainder filled in from reference TRBV2 and TRBJ2-7): EPEVTQTPSHQVTQMGQEVILRCVPISNHLYFYWYRQILGQKVEFLVSFYNNEISEKSEIFDDQFSVERPDGSNFTLKIRSTKLEDSAMYFCASSEGGSYEQYFGPGTRLTVT.

This clonotype was seen ten or more times. The chain couples TRBV11-2 to TRBJ2-2; the D is unclear. Trimming shortened V by 6 bases and J by 8 bases, and 19 bases separated the two germline ends. Germline CDR1 and CDR2: SGHAT and FQNNGV. CDR3 length: 15 residues. This chain's CDR3 is CASSPVRVAAGELFF. Here the CDR3 DNA reads TGTGCCAGCAGTCCGGTCCGCGTAGCCGCAGGGGAGCTGTTTTTT.

This clonotype was observed many times. The V gene is TRBV4-2, the J gene TRBJ1-2, with no clear D. The germline gives CDR1 LGHNA, CDR2 YNFKEQ. V gave up 2 bases and J gave up 0 bases, with 4 bases separating them. The CDR3 is 13 residues long. CDR3 region: CASSQQANYGYTF. As DNA, the CDR3 is TGTGCCAGCAGCCAACAAGCTAACTATGGCTACACCTTC.

This clonotype was seen a handful of times. The J gene is TRBJ1-2, the V gene TRBV29-1, with D hard to call. The length of the CDR3 is 11 residues. The V end lost 4 bases, the J end lost 8 bases, and 11 bases lay between the germline ends. The germline V gene encodes CDR1 SQVTM and CDR2 ANQGSEA. The CDR3 bases are TGCAGCGTTGGGGCCCAAGAGGGCTACACCTTC. Translating gives CSVGAQEGYTF.

This clonotype has just one count. The V call is TRBV2, the J call TRBJ2-1; weak D call: TRBD2 (5 bases). The germline V gene encodes CDR1 SNHLY and CDR2 FYNNEI. Trimming pared 7 bases from V and 10 bases from J, leaving 17 bases between. The CDR3 extends over 13 amino acids. CDR3 amino acids: CASMDFLSGEQFF. The DNA of the CDR3 is TGTGCCAGCATGGATTTCTTGAGCGGCGAGCAGTTCTTC.

This clonotype was observed a few times. V is TRBV11-2 and J is TRBJ2-3, with a possible D match to TRBD1 (5 bases). The CDR3 loop spans 11 amino acids. In germline, CDR1 is SGHAT, CDR2 FQNNGV. V lost 8 bases to trimming and J lost 6 bases, with 9 bases between them. CDR3 loop: CASSKGDTQYF. CDR3 sequence (DNA): TGTGCCAGCTCCAAGGGGGATACGCAGTATTTT.

This clonotype was picked up many times. V and J are TRBV6-2 or TRBV6-3 and TRBJ2-6, with TRBD2 matching 8 bases. This CDR3 is 16 amino acids long. Germline CDR1 MNHEY, CDR2 SVGEGT. The V gene end was trimmed by 6 bases and the J gene end by 4 bases; junction bases not matched to a gene: 8. CDR3 bases: TGTGCCAGCAGAGCAAAGCAGCGGGAGGGGGCCAACGTCCTGACTTTC. It codes for CASRAKQREGANVLTF.

This clonotype appeared many times. The V call is TRBV10-2, the J call TRBJ2-5; 7 bases line up with TRBD2. Per germline, CDR1 WSHSY and CDR2 SAAADI. The CDR3 loop spans 13 amino acids. With V trimmed by 8 bases and J by 5 bases, 8 bases remained unmatched. The CDR3 spells CASQGGARETQYF. The DNA of the CDR3 is TGCGCCAGCCAGGGAGGGGCCCGGGAGACCCAGTACTTC.

This clonotype was picked up many times. The chain recombines TRBV24-1 with TRBJ2-1, with unresolved D. The germline V and J ends were trimmed by 3 bases and 5 bases, with 10 bases remaining between them. The CDR3 has 14 amino acids. Looked up from germline, CDR1 is KGHDR and CDR2 is SFDVKD. The CDR3 nucleotides read TGTGCCACCAGTGATCCCGCTACGAACAATGAGCAGTTCTTC. As protein: CATSDPATNNEQFF.